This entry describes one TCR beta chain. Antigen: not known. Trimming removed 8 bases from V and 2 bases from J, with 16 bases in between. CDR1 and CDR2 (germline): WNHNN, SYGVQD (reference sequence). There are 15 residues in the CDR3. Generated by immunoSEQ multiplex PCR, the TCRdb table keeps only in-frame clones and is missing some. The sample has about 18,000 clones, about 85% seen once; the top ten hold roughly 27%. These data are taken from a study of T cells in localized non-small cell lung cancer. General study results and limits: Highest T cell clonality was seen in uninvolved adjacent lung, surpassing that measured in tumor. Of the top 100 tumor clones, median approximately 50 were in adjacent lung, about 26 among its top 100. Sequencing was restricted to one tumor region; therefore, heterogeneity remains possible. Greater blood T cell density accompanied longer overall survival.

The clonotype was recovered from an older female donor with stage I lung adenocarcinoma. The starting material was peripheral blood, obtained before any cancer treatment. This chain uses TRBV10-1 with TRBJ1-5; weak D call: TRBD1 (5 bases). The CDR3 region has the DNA TGCGCCAGCGTATGGGGGGGGAAGGGCAATCAGCCCCAGCATTTT. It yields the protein CASVWGGKGNQPQHF.